Sequencing of this T cell receptor beta chain was carried out in a study of T cell repertoires in cytomegalovirus infection (dated by TCRdb to the late 2010s). Describing the broader study: Peptide stimulations targeted recently identified HLA-C-restricted CMV epitopes, whose presentation resists viral immunomodulation, together with well-studied HLA-B-restricted epitopes. Because public TCR beta signatures pointed to carriage of CMV infection together with the matching HLA type, the HLA type of each donor mattered for the analysis. Study-wide conclusions, independent of this receptor: In both this cohort and an independent cohort of 350 or so donors, the cumulative frequency of public TCR beta family members distinguished carriers of CMV infection plus the relevant HLA type. In the ex vivo response, HLA-C-restricted CMV-specific TCR beta clonotypes were dominant, and in two of eight donors the single most frequent clonotype came from this HLA-C-restricted group.

This clonotype was seen a few times. No antigen is known for it. Base qualities are missing; no much larger clone stands one base away. At the junction V is shortened by 1 base and J by 0 bases; bases outside the gene matches: 8. The CDR3 starts with the cysteine, ends with the phenylalanine, and has 19 residues. The entry retains the CDR3 DNA only, 57 bases that are in frame from base 1. Taken from the germline V gene, the CDR1 and CDR2 loops are SGHVS and FQNEAQ. Sequencing was performed on an Illumina HiSeq 1500. TCRdb cleaned the public reads at Q25 with fastp, built clones with MiXCR and kept in-frame beta chains. Each record represents a unique CDR3 protein, reported with the most common genes and DNA among its rows. The sample table holds 700,000 to 850,000 distinct CDR3 sequences, of which approximately 29% were seen once. Under 15% of the sample is in the top ten clones. The sample's treatment or condition label is to be understood as: in vitro stimulation with specific CMV peptide epitopes to enrich CMV-specific T cells.

The receptor was derived from a human donor in good health (CMV status not recorded). Some clones in this sample may be carry-over from other donors' samples. The starting material was cultured CD8+ T cells from PBMCs, obtained from culture after CMV antigen stimulation. The receptor chain draws on TRBV7-8 and TRBJ2-3; TRBD2 matches 12 bases in the middle. The DNA is TGTGCCAGCAGCTTAGTACTAGCGGGGGGCCCCTTAAGCACAGATACGCAGTATTTT. The encoded protein is CASSLVLAGGPLSTDTQYF.